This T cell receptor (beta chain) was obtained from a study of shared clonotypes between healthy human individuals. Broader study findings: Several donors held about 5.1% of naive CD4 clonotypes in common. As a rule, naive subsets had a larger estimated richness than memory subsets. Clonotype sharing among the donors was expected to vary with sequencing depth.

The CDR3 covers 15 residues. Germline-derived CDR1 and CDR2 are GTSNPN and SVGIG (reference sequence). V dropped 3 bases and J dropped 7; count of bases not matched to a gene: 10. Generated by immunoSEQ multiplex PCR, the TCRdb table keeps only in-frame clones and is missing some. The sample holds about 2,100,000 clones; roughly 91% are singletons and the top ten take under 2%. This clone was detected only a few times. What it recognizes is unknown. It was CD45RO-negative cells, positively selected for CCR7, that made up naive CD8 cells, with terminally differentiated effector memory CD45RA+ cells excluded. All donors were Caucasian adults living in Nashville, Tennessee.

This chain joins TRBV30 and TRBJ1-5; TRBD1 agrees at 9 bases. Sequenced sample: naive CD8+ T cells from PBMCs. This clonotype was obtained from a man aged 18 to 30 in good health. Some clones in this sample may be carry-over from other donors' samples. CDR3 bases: TGTGCCTGGAGGGAGGGGGACAGGGTCATCCAGCCCCAGCATTTT. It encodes CAWREGDRVIQPQHF.